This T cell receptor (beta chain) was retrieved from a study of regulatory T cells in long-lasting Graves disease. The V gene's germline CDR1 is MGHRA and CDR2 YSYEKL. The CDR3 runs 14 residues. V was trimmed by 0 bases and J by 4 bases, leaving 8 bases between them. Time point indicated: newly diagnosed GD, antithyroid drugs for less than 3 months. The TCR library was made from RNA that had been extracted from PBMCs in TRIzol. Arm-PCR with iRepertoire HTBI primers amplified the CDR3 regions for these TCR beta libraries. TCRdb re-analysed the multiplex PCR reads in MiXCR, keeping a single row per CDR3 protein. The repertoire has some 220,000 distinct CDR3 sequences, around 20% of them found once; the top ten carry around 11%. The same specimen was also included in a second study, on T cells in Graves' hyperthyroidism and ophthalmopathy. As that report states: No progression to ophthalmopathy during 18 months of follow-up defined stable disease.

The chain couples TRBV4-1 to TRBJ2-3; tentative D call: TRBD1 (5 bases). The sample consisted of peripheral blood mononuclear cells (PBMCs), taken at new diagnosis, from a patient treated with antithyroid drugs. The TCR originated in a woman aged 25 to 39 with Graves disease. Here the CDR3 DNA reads TGCGCCAGCAGCCAAGATCAGGGATCAGATACGCAGTATTTT. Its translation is CASSQDQGSDTQYF.